Presented here are 21 T cell receptor beta chains from one specimen sequenced in a study of blood T cell repertoires in COVID-19. Clones were sequenced by immunoSEQ multiplex PCR, and TCRdb holds only the in-frame ones, with some missing. This table has about 81,000 clones, about 83% appearing once. The sequencing input was peripheral blood. The receptor source for this set is a woman between 70 and 85 years old with acute or convalescent COVID-19.

This rearrangement joins TRBV2 to TRBJ2-6; possible D gene TRBD1, 6 bases. There are 15 residues in the CDR3. Trimming stripped 11 bases from V and 2 bases from J, with 16 bases between. Germline CDR1 reads SNHLY; CDR2 reads FYNNEI. CDR3 sequence (DNA): TGTGCCTTACGTACAGGGCAGCCTGGGGCCAACGTCCTGACTTTC. Protein sequence: CALRTGQPGANVLTF.

The gene calls are TRBV5-1 and TRBJ1-1, with a tentative D call TRBD1 (5 bases). The germline V gene has CDR1 SGHRS and CDR2 YFSETQ. Trimming shortened V by 0 bases and J by 10 bases, and 16 bases separated the two germline ends. The length of the CDR3 is 14 residues. The CDR3 DNA follows: TGCGCCAGCAGCTTGGATGTCGGGCGCGGGGGAGCTTTCTTT. As protein: CASSLDVGRGGAFF.

V is TRBV6-1 and J is TRBJ2-1; 10 bases align to TRBD1. CDR1 and CDR2 (germline): MNHNS, SASEGT. J was trimmed by 4 bases and V by 4 bases; bases with no gene match: 10. This CDR3 has 17 residues. The CDR3 here is CASSVLPGQGPYNEQFF. In DNA, the CDR3 is TGTGCCAGCAGTGTACTACCGGGACAGGGGCCATACAATGAGCAGTTCTTC.

V gene TRBV6-5 combines with J gene TRBJ2-5; a possible D gene is TRBD2 (5 bases). V was cut by 6 bases and J by 2 bases, with 13 bases left in between. The CDR3 loop spans 14 amino acids. Germline loops: CDR1 MNHEY, CDR2 SVGAGI. CDR3 in amino acids: CASRVGLTQETQYF. The CDR3 DNA sequence: TGTGCCAGCAGGGTTGGACTTACACAAGAGACCCAGTACTTC.

The genes are TRBV11-3 and TRBJ2-1, with D possibly TRBD2 on 6 matching bases. The V gene lost 5 bases and the J gene lost 8 bases, with 19 bases spanning the gap. Germline values: CDR1 SGHNT, CDR2 YENEEA. This CDR3 comprises 15 residues. DNA of the CDR3: TGTGCCAGCAGCCCTCGGAGGGCCTCGGTCGATGAGCAGTTCTTC. The encoded protein is CASSPRRASVDEQFF.

The rearrangement links TRBV19 to TRBJ2-4; 10 bases are shared with TRBD2. The CDR3 is 14 residues long. The germline V gene encodes CDR1 LNHDA and CDR2 SQIVND (reference sequence). The V and J ends lost 4 bases and 4 bases, in that order; junction bases with no gene match: 1. In DNA, the CDR3 is TGTGCCAGTAGTACAGCGGGGGGGAAAAACATTCAGTACTTC. Its protein product is CASSTAGGKNIQYF.

In nucleotides, the CDR3 is TGTGCCAGCAGGGCCTCTCAGGCTTATAGCAATCAGCCCCAGCATTTT. The encoded protein is CASRASQAYSNQPQHF. The chain couples TRBV2 to TRBJ1-5; D is ambiguous. Germline CDR1 is SNHLY and CDR2 is FYNNEI. The CDR3 contains 16 residues. The ends were cut back, 6 bases at V and 0 bases at J, with 15 bases in the middle.

The chain is built from TRBV4-1 and TRBJ1-1, with 12 bases identical to TRBD1. CDR1 and CDR2 from the germline V gene are MGHRA and YSYEKL. Trimming at V came to 4 bases and at J to 5 bases, leaving 8 bases not matched to a gene. This CDR3 has 16 amino acids. The CDR3 region has the DNA TGCGCCAGCAGCCCGGGACAGGGGGCGTATGGGACTGAAGCTTTCTTT. It encodes CASSPGQGAYGTEAFF.

This clone was seen more than once but under ten times. V usage is TRBV7-9 and J usage is TRBJ2-2, with 12 bases that match TRBD2. The CDR3 consists of 16 residues. Germline V gene lookup returns CDR1 SEHNR and CDR2 FQNEAQ (reference sequence). The V and J ends lost 6 bases and 17 bases, in that order; junction bases with no gene match: 19. The DNA for the CDR3 is TGTGCCAGCAGACCCGAACGACTAGCGGGAGTTGAGGCGTTCTTTTTT. Encoded protein: CASRPERLAGVEAFFF.

In its sample, this clone was seen once. The V call is TRBV4-1, the J call TRBJ2-5; D perhaps matches TRBD2 (6 bases). CDR3 size: 15 residues. V was clipped by 8 bases and J by 0 bases, with 16 bases between them. CDR1 is MGHRA, CDR2 YSYEKL, per germline. The CDR3 loop is CASSPPGRYQETQYF. CDR3 sequence (DNA): TGCGCCAGCTCCCCCCCTGGGAGGTACCAAGAGACCCAGTACTTC.

The J gene is TRBJ2-6, the V gene TRBV12-5; the D gene is possibly TRBD1 (5 bases). Germline CDR1 LGHNT, CDR2 FRNRAP. This CDR3 is 16 amino acids long. The ends were cut back, 0 bases at V and 0 bases at J, with 6 bases in the middle. The CDR3 DNA reads TGTGCTAGTGGTTTGGTTGGGGCCTCTGGGGCCAACGTCCTGACTTTC. Amino acids: CASGLVGASGANVLTF.

This sequence joins TRBV3-1 (or the pseudogene TRBV3-2) and TRBJ1-5, with D hard to call. Per the germline V gene, CDR1 is LGHDT and CDR2 is YNNKEL (reference sequence). CDR3 length: 13 amino acids. Trimming shortened V by 2 bases and J by 4 bases, and 6 bases separated the two germline ends. CDR3 nucleotides: TGTGCCAGCAGCCAACAGTCTAATCAGCCCCAGCATTTT. Its protein is CASSQQSNQPQHF.

CDR3 loop: CASSRTGGTNTIYF. DNA of the CDR3: TGTGCCAGCAGCCGGACAGGGGGCACGAACACCATATATTTT. V and J are TRBV3-1 (or the pseudogene TRBV3-2) and TRBJ1-3, with 11 bases that match TRBD1. CDR3 length: 14 residues. The junction had 3 bases not matched to a gene; V was cut back by 4 bases and J by 7 bases. Per germline, CDR1 LGHDT and CDR2 YNNKEL (reference sequence).

The V gene is TRBV6-6, the J gene TRBJ2-1; 8 bases fit TRBD1. Germline V lookup: CDR1 MNHNY, CDR2 SVGAGI (reference sequence). J lost 12 bases, V lost 6 bases, and 19 bases had no gene match. CDR3 length equals 16 residues. CDR3 nucleotide sequence: TGTGCCAGCAGCCTACTCGAACCAGGGGGCGCGGACGGGCAGTTCTTC. Encoded protein: CASSLLEPGGADGQFF.

The chain joins TRBV2 to TRBJ2-5; TRBD1 might be the D (5 bases). Between the trimmed V and J ends, which lost 6 bases and 4 bases, there was a span of 18 bases. The CDR3 is 15 residues long. The germline V gene encodes CDR1 SNHLY and CDR2 FYNNEI. The CDR3 DNA reads TGTGCCAGCAGGCCAGGGATCTCTTTCGGAGAGACCCAGTACTTC. Translating it yields CASRPGISFGETQYF.

This chain joins TRBV19 and TRBJ1-5, with a tentative D call TRBD1 (6 bases). The CDR3 is made up of 16 amino acids. Per germline, CDR1 LNHDA and CDR2 SQIVND (reference sequence). V was trimmed by 5 bases and J by 1 base, leaving 15 bases between them. The CDR3 protein is CASSAYRDGSNQPQHF. CDR3 coding DNA: TGTGCCAGTAGTGCATACAGGGATGGGAGCAATCAGCCCCAGCATTTT.

The chain employs TRBV28 and TRBJ1-1, with 7 bases matching TRBD1. Per germline, CDR1 MDHEN and CDR2 SYDVKM. This CDR3 is 17 amino acids long. V was pared by 6 bases and J by 3 bases, with 16 bases of the junction left unmatched. The CDR3 is CASRNRDRAASDTEAFF. The CDR3 DNA follows: TGTGCCAGCAGAAATAGAGACAGGGCGGCTTCTGACACTGAAGCTTTCTTT.

The J gene is TRBJ2-3, the V gene TRBV30; 7 nucleotides match TRBD2. V shed 7 bases and J 4 bases; nucleotides not matched to a gene: 11. This CDR3 comprises 14 residues. Germline V CDR1 and CDR2: GTSNPN, SVGIG (reference sequence). The CDR3 loop reads CASREVGGADTQYF. As DNA, the CDR3 is TGTGCCTCCCGAGAGGTGGGAGGGGCAGATACGCAGTATTTT.

This clone has a single count. The CDR3, as DNA: TGTGCCAGCAGCGTATATGGGGCGGGAGCTTACAATGAGCAGTTCTTC. It yields the protein CASSVYGAGAYNEQFF. V and J are TRBV7-2 and TRBJ2-1, with 7 bases that match TRBD2. The trim removed 5 bases at V and 4 bases at J, leaving 11 bases unmatched. Germline V CDR1 and CDR2: SGHTA, FQGNSA. The CDR3 has 16 residues.

The CDR3, as DNA: TGTGCCAGCTCACCAGAGTTGCTAGGGGGCGCGAACACTGAAGCTTTCTTT. It specifies CASSPELLGGANTEAFF. This rearrangement joins TRBV18 to TRBJ1-1; 7 bases are shared with TRBD1. The CDR3 totals 17 residues. CDR1 and CDR2 (germline): KGHSH, LQKENI. With V trimmed by 2 bases and J by 1 base, 10 bases remained unmatched.

V is TRBV5-1 and J is TRBJ1-3; D uncertain. This CDR3 spans 14 amino acids. Deletions cut 8 bases from V and 1 base from J, with 13 bases between. Germline V lookup: CDR1 SGHRS, CDR2 YFSETQ. The CDR3 is CASGAGSSGNTIYF. CDR3 nucleotide sequence: TGCGCCAGTGGCGCGGGGAGTTCTGGAAACACCATATATTTT. The variable domain in full, completed from reference TRBV5-1 and TRBJ1-3, reads KAGVTQTPRYLIKTRGQQVTLSCSPISGHRSVSWYQQTPGQGLQFLFEYFSETQRNKGNFPGRFSGRQFSNSRSEMNVSTLELGDSALYLCASGAGSSGNTIYFGEGSWLTVV.